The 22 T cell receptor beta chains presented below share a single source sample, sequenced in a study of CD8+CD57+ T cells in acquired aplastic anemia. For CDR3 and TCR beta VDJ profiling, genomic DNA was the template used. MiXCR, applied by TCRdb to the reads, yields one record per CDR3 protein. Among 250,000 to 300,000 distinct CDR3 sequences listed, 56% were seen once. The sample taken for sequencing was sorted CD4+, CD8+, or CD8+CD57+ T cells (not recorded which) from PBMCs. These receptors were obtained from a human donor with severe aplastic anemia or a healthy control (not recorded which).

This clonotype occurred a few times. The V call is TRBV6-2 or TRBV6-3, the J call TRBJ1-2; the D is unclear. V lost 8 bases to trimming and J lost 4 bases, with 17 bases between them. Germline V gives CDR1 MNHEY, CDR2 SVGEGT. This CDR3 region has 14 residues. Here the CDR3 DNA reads TGTGCCAGCCGAAATCGGTCCGGGTCCTATGGCTACACCTTC. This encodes CASRNRSGSYGYTF.

CDR3 sequence reads: CASSEARGEQYF. DNA of the CDR3: TGTGCCAGCAGTGAAGCGCGAGGGGAGCAGTACTTC. V usage is TRBV2 and J usage is TRBJ2-7; D may be TRBD2 (5 bases). Deletions cut 0 bases from V and 7 bases from J, with 7 bases between. Germline V CDR1 and CDR2: SNHLY, FYNNEI. The CDR3 runs to 12 residues.

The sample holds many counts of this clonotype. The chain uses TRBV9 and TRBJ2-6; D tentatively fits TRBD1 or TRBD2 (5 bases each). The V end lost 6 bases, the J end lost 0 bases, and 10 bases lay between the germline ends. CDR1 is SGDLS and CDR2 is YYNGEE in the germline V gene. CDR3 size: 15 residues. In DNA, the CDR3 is TGTGCCAGCACGGCAGGGAGCTCTGGGGCCAACGTCCTGACTTTC. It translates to CASTAGSSGANVLTF.

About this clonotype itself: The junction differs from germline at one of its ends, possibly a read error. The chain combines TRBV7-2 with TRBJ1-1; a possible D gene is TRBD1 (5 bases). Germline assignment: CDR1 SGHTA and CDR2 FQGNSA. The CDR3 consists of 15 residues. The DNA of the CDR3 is TGTGCCAGCAGCGTGGGACTAGCGAAGAACAATGAAGCTTTCTTT. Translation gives CASSVGLAKNNEAFF.

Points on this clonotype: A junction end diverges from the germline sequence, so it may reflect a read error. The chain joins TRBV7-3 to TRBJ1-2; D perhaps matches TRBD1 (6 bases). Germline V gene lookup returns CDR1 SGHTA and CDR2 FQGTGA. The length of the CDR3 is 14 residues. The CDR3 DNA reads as TGTGCCAGCAGCTTAAACGTTCAATCAGCAGGGGCCCGCTTC. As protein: CASSLNVQSAGARF.

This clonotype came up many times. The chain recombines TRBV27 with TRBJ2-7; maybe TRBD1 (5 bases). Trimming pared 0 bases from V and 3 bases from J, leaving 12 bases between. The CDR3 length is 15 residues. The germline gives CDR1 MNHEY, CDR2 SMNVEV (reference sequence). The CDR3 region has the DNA TGTGCCAGCAGTTTATCGTTTCAGGGATACTACGAGCAGTACTTC. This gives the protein CASSLSFQGYYEQYF.

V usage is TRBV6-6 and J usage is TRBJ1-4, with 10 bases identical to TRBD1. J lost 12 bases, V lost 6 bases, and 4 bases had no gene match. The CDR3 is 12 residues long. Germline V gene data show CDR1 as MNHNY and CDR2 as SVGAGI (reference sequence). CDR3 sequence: CASRGTGVELFF. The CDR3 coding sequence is TGTGCCAGCAGGGGGACAGGGGTTGAACTGTTTTTT.

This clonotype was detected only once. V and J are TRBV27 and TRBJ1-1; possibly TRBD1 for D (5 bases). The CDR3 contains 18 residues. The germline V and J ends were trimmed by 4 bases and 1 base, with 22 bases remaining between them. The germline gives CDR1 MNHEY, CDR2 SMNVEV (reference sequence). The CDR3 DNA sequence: TGTGCCAGCAGTTCCCGATCCCTCCGCAGGGTGAGGAACACTGAAGCTTTCTTT. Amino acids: CASSSRSLRRVRNTEAFF.

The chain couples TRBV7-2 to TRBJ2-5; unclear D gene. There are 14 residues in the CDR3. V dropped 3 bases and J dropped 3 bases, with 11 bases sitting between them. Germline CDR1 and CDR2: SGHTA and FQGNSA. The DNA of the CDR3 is TGTGCCAGCAGCTTGCTAGAACCAGAAGAGACCCAGTACTTC. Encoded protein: CASSLLEPEETQYF.

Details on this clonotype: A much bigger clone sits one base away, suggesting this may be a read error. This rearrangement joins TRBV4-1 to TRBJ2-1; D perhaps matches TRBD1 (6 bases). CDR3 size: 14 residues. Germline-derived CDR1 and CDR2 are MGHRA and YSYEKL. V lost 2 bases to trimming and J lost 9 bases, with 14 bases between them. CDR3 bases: TGCGCCAGCAGCCAACCAACCAGGGGAAGTGAGCAGTTCTTC. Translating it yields CASSQPTRGSEQFF.

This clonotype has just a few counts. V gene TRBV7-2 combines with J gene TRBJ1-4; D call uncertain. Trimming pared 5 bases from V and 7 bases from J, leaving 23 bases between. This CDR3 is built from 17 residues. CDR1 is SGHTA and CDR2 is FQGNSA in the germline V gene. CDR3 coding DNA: TGTGCCAGCAGCCGAAGTTCGTGGAGGGCGACGGGTGAAAAACTGTTTTTT. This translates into CASSRSSWRATGEKLFF.

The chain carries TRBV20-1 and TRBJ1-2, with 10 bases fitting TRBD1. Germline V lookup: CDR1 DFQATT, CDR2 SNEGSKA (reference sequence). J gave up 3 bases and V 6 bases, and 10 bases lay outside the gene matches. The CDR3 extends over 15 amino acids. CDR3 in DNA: TGCAGTGCCAGCACCCCCGGGACAGGGGACTATGGCTACACCTTC. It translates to CSASTPGTGDYGYTF.

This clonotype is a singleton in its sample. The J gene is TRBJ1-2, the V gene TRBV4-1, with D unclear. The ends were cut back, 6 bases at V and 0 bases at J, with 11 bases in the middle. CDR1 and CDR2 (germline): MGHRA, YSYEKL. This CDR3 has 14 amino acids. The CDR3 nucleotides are TGCGCCAGCAGTAATACGTATACTAACTATGGCTACACCTTC. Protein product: CASSNTYTNYGYTF.

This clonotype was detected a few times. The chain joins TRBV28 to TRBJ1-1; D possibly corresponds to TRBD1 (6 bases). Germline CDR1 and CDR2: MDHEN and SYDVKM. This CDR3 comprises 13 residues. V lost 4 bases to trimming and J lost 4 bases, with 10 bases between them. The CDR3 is CASSWRGTTEAFF. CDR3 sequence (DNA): TGTGCCAGCAGTTGGAGGGGGACCACTGAAGCTTTCTTT.

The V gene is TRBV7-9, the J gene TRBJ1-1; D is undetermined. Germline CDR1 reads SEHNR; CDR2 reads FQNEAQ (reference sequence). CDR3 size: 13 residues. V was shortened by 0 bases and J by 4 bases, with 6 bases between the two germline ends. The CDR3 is CASSLAWPTEAFF. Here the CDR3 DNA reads TGTGCCAGCAGCTTAGCGTGGCCCACTGAAGCTTTCTTT.

The chain's CDR3 is CASRLRTSGGNEQYF. The DNA of the CDR3 is TGTGCCAGCAGGCTACGGACTAGCGGGGGTAATGAGCAGTACTTC. The chain employs TRBV7-8 and TRBJ2-7; 13 bases agree with TRBD2. Trimming removed 6 bases from V and 7 bases from J; junction bases left unmatched: 9. The CDR3 spans 15 residues. The germline V gene has CDR1 SGHVS and CDR2 FQNEAQ.

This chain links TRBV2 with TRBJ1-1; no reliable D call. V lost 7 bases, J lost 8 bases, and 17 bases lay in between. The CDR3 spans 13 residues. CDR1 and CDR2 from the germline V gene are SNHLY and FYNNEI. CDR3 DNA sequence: TGTGCCAGCACCAGGTCGGAAGACATCGAAGCTTTCTTT. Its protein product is CASTRSEDIEAFF. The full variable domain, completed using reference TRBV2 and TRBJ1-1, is EPEVTQTPSHQVTQMGQEVILRCVPISNHLYFYWYRQILGQKVEFLVSFYNNEISEKSEIFDDQFSVERPDGSNFTLKIRSTKLEDSAMYFCASTRSEDIEAFFGQGTRLTVV.

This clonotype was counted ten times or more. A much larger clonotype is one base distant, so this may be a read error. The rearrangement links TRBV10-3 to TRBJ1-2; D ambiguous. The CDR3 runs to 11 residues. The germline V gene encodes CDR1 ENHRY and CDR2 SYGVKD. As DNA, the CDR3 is TGTGCCATCAGTCGGGGAAATGGCTGCACCTTC. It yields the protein CAISRGNGCTF.

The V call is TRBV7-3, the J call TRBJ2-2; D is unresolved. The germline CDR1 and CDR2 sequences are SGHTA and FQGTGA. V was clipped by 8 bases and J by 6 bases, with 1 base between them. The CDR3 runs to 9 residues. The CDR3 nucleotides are TGTGCCAGCCCCGGGGAGCTGTTTTTT. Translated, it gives CASPGELFF.

CDR3 DNA: TGTGCCTCCTCGGGGATTAAACGCGGCTACACCTTC. Translating it yields CASSGIKRGYTF. The chain couples TRBV30 to TRBJ1-2; no firm D call. In germline, CDR1 is GTSNPN, CDR2 SVGIG (reference sequence). V was clipped by 7 bases and J by 8 bases, with 17 bases between them. This CDR3 contains 12 residues.

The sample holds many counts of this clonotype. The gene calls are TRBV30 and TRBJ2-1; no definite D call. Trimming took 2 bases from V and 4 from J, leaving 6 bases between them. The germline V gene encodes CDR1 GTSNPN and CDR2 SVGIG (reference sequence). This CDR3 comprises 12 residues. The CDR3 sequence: CAWSPVYNEQFF. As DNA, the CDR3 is TGTGCCTGGAGTCCCGTTTACAATGAGCAGTTCTTC.

The CDR3 here is CASREGGYYNSPLHF. The CDR3 nucleotides read TGTGCCAGCAGGGAGGGGGGATACTATAATTCACCCCTCCACTTT. The chain links TRBV2 to TRBJ1-6; D is possibly TRBD1 (6 bases). From germline, CDR1 is SNHLY and CDR2 FYNNEI. This CDR3 has 15 residues. The V gene lost 6 bases and the J gene lost 3 bases, with 12 bases spanning the gap.